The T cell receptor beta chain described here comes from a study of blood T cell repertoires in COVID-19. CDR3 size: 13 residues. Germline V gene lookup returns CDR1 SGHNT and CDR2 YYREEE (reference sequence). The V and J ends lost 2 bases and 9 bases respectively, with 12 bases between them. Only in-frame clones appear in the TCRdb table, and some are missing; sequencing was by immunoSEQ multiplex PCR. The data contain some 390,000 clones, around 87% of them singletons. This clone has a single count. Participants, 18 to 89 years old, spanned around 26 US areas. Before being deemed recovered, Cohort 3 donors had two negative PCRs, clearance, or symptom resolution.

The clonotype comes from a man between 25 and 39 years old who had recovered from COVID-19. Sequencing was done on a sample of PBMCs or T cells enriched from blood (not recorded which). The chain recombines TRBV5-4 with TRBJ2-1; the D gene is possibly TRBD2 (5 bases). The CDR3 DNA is TGTGCCAGCAGCTTCGAAGGGAGCTCTGAGCAGTTCTTC. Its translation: CASSFEGSSEQFF.